Listed here are 18 T cell receptor beta chains from one sample, sequenced in a study of CD8+ T cells in alopecia areata. Reverse transcribed after extraction, RNA yielded cDNA as the sequencing template. TCRdb's copy holds only in-frame clones and misses some; the assay was immunoSEQ multiplex PCR. The table records 150,000 or so clones, around 60% of them present only once. This specimen was CD4+ T cells sorted from blood, taken at week 0. All receptors derive from a human donor with alopecia areata.

V usage is TRBV27 and J usage is TRBJ1-2, with D uncertain. Trimming took 3 bases from V and 0 from J, leaving 5 bases between them. Germline V gene sequence: CDR1 MNHEY, CDR2 SMNVEV (reference sequence). This CDR3 comprises 13 residues. The CDR3 DNA reads as TGTGCCAGCAGTTTGTGGTCTAACTATGGCTACACCTTC. It yields the protein CASSLWSNYGYTF.

In its sample, this clone was seen a few times. The gene calls are TRBV30 and TRBJ1-1; D is unclear. CDR3 length: 11 residues. Between the trimmed V and J ends, which lost 3 bases and 1 base, there was a span of 3 bases. Germline CDR1 reads GTSNPN; CDR2 reads SVGIG (reference sequence). The CDR3 protein is CAWSRNTEAFF. The CDR3, as DNA: TGTGCCTGGAGCAGGAACACTGAAGCTTTCTTT.

The V gene is TRBV30, the J gene TRBJ2-7, with TRBD1 matching 7 bases. The germline V gene encodes CDR1 GTSNPN and CDR2 SVGIG (reference sequence). CDR3 length: 12 residues. Unmatched junction bases numbered 3, after V lost 3 bases and J lost 4 bases. The CDR3 coding sequence is TGTGCCTGGAGGGGACAGTGGTACGAGCAGTACTTC. It is translated as CAWRGQWYEQYF. The full variable domain, its missing parts supplied by reference TRBV30 and TRBJ2-7, is SQTIHQWPATLVQPVGSPLSLECTVEGTSNPNLYWYRQAAGRGLQLLFYSVGIGQISSEVPQNLSASRPQDRQFILSSKKLLLSDSGFYLCAWRGQWYEQYFGPGTRLTVT.

V is TRBV7-9 and J is TRBJ2-1; a possible D gene is TRBD2 (6 bases). Trimming took 5 bases from V and 12 from J, leaving 17 bases between them. CDR1 SEHNR and CDR2 FQNEAQ come from the germline V gene (reference sequence). The CDR3 has 13 amino acids. This chain's CDR3 is CASSPGRGLGQFF. DNA for the CDR3: TGTGCCAGCAGCCCAGGGCGGGGACTTGGGCAGTTCTTC.

The chain has TRBV2 and TRBJ1-6; a possible D gene is TRBD1 (6 bases). Per the germline V gene, CDR1 is SNHLY and CDR2 is FYNNEI. The CDR3 runs 14 residues. V lost 4 bases and J lost 7, with 11 bases in between. The CDR3 DNA reads as TGTGCCAGCAGTGTTGGACAGCCAAATTCACCCCTCCACTTT. Its translation is CASSVGQPNSPLHF.

This clone has more than one count but fewer than ten. The chain employs TRBV2 and TRBJ2-1; the match to TRBD2 covers 12 bases. The V segment lost 11 bases and the J segment 8 bases; nucleotides outside the gene matches: 13. The germline gives CDR1 SNHLY, CDR2 FYNNEI. The CDR3 is made up of 15 amino acids. Written as DNA, the CDR3 is TGTGCCGGGACTGTGGGACTAGCGGGTCTCTATGAGCAGTTCTTC. Protein sequence: CAGTVGLAGLYEQFF.

The rearrangement uses TRBV23-1 and TRBJ1-5; 9 nucleotides agree with TRBD1. TRBV23-1 carries the ORF label, with uncertain function. V lost 2 bases to trimming and J lost 0 bases; unmatched junction nucleotides: 11. This CDR3 is built from 19 residues. In DNA form, the CDR3 reads TGCGCCAGCAGTCAACGGGACAGGGCCCTTCAATATAGCAATCAGCCCCAGCATTTT. Its translation: CASSQRDRALQYSNQPQHF.

V and J are TRBV7-3 and TRBJ2-6; D unclear. CDR1 is SGHTA, CDR2 FQGTGA, per germline. This CDR3 region has 15 residues. V lost 3 bases and J 2 bases, leaving 8 bases between the germline ends. The CDR3 sequence: CASSFPDAGANVLTF. The CDR3 coding sequence is TGTGCCAGCAGCTTCCCCGACGCTGGGGCCAACGTCCTGACTTTC. Full variable domain (missing parts from reference TRBV7-3 and TRBJ2-6): GAGVSQTPSNKVTEKGKYVELRCDPISGHTALYWYRQSLGQGPEFLIYFQGTGAADDSGLPNDRFFAVRPEGSVSTLKIQRTERGDSAVYLCASSFPDAGANVLTFGAGSRLTVL.

This clone was found a few times. J is TRBJ2-3 and V is TRBV4-1; 7 bases fit TRBD2. Germline CDR1 MGHRA, CDR2 YSYEKL. V lost 2 bases to trimming and J lost 5 bases; unmatched junction nucleotides: 13. The CDR3 covers 17 residues. Here the CDR3 DNA reads TGCGCCAGCAGCCAACCCACGTCCGGGACTAATCTAGATACGCAGTATTTT. The encoded protein is CASSQPTSGTNLDTQYF.

Remarks on this clone: Other DNA sequences within the sample encode an identical CDR3. The V and J genes are TRBV7-2 and TRBJ2-7, with a possible D match to TRBD1 (5 bases). The CDR3 is made up of 13 amino acids. CDR1 is SGHTA, CDR2 FQGNSA, per germline. V was trimmed by 0 bases and J by 3 bases, leaving 6 bases between them. The CDR3 sequence is CASSLAQGYEQYF. CDR3 coding DNA: TGTGCCAGCAGCTTAGCCCAGGGCTACGAGCAGTACTTC.

The genes are TRBV4-1 and TRBJ1-2; D is ambiguous. Trimming stripped 4 bases from V and 5 bases from J, with 14 bases between. Germline assignment: CDR1 MGHRA and CDR2 YSYEKL. The length of the CDR3 is 14 residues. The CDR3 coding sequence is TGCGCCAGCAGCCGCCCCGAGAAGATTTATGGCTACACCTTC. Its protein is CASSRPEKIYGYTF.

The V and J genes are TRBV5-1 and TRBJ2-7; D is uncertain. This CDR3 has 13 residues. Germline V CDR1 and CDR2: SGHRS, YFSETQ. V lost 5 bases and J 2 bases, leaving 11 bases between the germline ends. Here the CDR3 DNA reads TGCGCCAGCAGTTCGGGCCAGACCTACGAGCAGTACTTC. This encodes CASSSGQTYEQYF.

This sequence joins TRBV4-2 and TRBJ2-7, with D unresolved. Germline lookup yields CDR1 LGHNA and CDR2 YNFKEQ. V lost 2 bases and J 0 bases, leaving 8 bases between the germline ends. The CDR3 is 14 amino acids. The CDR3, as DNA: TGTGCCAGCAGCCAACTCCGGAGCTCCTACGAGCAGTACTTC. As protein: CASSQLRSSYEQYF.

V usage is TRBV25-1 and J usage is TRBJ2-1, with D possibly matching TRBD2 (6 bases). The CDR3 is 11 amino acids. Trimming stripped 6 bases from V and 15 bases from J, with 15 bases between. Germline V gene data show CDR1 as MGHDK and CDR2 as SYGVNS. The CDR3 bases are TGTGCCAGCAGGAAGGAGGGCCGGGGGTTCTTC. It translates to CASRKEGRGFF. The entire variable domain, with the rest obtained from reference TRBV25-1 and TRBJ2-1, is as follows: EADIYQTPRYLVIGTGKKITLECSQTMGHDKMYWYQQDPGMELHLIHYSYGVNSTEKGDLSSESTVSRIRTEHFPLTLESARPSHTSQYLCASRKEGRGFFGPGTRLTVL.

This clone was recorded a few times. This chain connects TRBV5-1 to TRBJ2-5, with D possibly TRBD1 on 5 matching bases. V lost 4 bases, J lost 7 bases, and 17 bases lay in between. The CDR3 contains 14 residues. CDR1 SGHRS and CDR2 YFSETQ come from the germline V gene. CDR3 sequence reads: CASSLGEGMGTQYF. CDR3 coding DNA: TGCGCCAGCAGCCTAGGGGAAGGTATGGGGACCCAGTACTTC. Looking up the rest from reference TRBV5-1 and TRBJ2-5 gives the full variable domain: KAGVTQTPRYLIKTRGQQVTLSCSPISGHRSVSWYQQTPGQGLQFLFEYFSETQRNKGNFPGRFSGRQFSNSRSEMNVSTLELGDSALYLCASSLGEGMGTQYFGPGTRLLVL.

This rearrangement joins TRBV11-3 to TRBJ2-1, with D possibly TRBD2 on 6 matching bases. Trimming removed 0 bases at V and 4 bases at J, with 13 bases between. CDR1 SGHNT and CDR2 YENEEA come from the germline V gene. This CDR3 has 16 amino acids. In DNA, the CDR3 is TGTGCCAGCAGCTTAGATGAGTATCGGGGGTACAATGAGCAGTTCTTC. Protein product: CASSLDEYRGYNEQFF. Full variable domain (missing parts from reference TRBV11-3 and TRBJ2-1): EAGVVQSPRYKIIEKKQPVAFWCNPISGHNTLYWYLQNLGQGPELLIRYENEEAVDDSQLPKDRFSAERLKGVDSTLKIQPAELGDSAVYLCASSLDEYRGYNEQFFGPGTRLTVL.

This chain joins TRBV14 and TRBJ2-3; D ambiguous. The CDR3 has 10 residues. The V end lost 8 bases, the J end lost 6 bases, and 6 bases lay between the germline ends. Germline V gene data show CDR1 as SGHDN and CDR2 as FVKESK. CDR3 residues: CASVADTQYF. CDR3 DNA sequence: TGTGCCAGCGTCGCGGATACGCAGTATTTT. Full variable domain (remainder filled in from reference TRBV14 and TRBJ2-3): EAGVTQFPSHSVIEKGQTVTLRCDPISGHDNLYWYRRVMGKEIKFLLHFVKESKQDESGMPNNRFLAERTGGTYSTLKVQPAELEDSGVYFCASVADTQYFGPGTRLTVL.

The chain has TRBV6-5 and TRBJ2-7; 7 nucleotides match TRBD2. The CDR3 loop spans 13 amino acids. Germline trimming cut 5 bases from V and 7 bases from J; bases unmatched to any gene: 8. The germline V gene encodes CDR1 MNHEY and CDR2 SVGAGI. CDR3 sequence (DNA): TGTGCCAGCAGTAGCCCCCACGGGGGGGAGCAGTACTTC. This translates into CASSSPHGGEQYF.